A selection of T cell receptor beta chains follows, all from one sample in a study of blood T cell repertoires in COVID-19. Assay: immunoSEQ multiplex PCR; the TCRdb copy retains only in-frame clones and omits some. The top ten clones hold about 17% of a sample with about 59,000 clones, around nine tenths of them seen once. Sequenced sample: peripheral blood. These receptors were taken from a man older than 75 with acute or convalescent COVID-19. The CDR3 runs from the conserved cysteine through the conserved F or W. D genes are given only for firm matches. Some rows have no size entry. The others give once, few or many, or a class for an expanded clone.

>TRBD1|.|16|TRBV24-1|TRBJ1-5
TGTGCCACCAGTGATCCCGGACAGGGAGACAATCAGCCCCAGCATTTT
CATSDPGQGDNQPQHF
>.|.|14|TRBV11-2|TRBJ2-2
TGTGCCAGCAGTCAAACAGGGTCGACCGGGGAGCTGTTTTTT
CASSQTGSTGELFF
>.|.|16|TRBV20-1|TRBJ2-1
TGCAGTGCTAGTCTTACAGGACAACCAGGTGGCAATGAGCAGTTCTTC
CSASLTGQPGGNEQFF
>TRBD1|.|16|TRBV19|TRBJ1-2
TGTGCCAGTAGTCCGACCGGGACAGGGGGCCACTATGGCTACACCTTC
CASSPTGTGGHYGYTF
>.|.|14|TRBV18|TRBJ2-7
TGTGCCAGCTCACCACCGTCCGTCCCCTACGAGCAGTACTTC
CASSPPSVPYEQYF
>TRBD2|.|16|TRBV7-2|TRBJ2-5
TGTGCCAGCAGCTTAACGGCTAGCGGGGGGTGGGAGACCCAGTACTTC
CASSLTASGGWETQYF
>.|.|15|TRBV30|TRBJ1-6
TGTGCCTGGAGTCATCTAACAGGGAGGGGATCACCCCTCCACTTT
CAWSHLTGRGSPLHF
>.|.|13|TRBV10-3|TRBJ2-1
TGTGCCATCAGTGGCCTAGGGGCGGATGAGCAGTTCTTC
CAISGLGADEQFF
>.|.|14|TRBV18|TRBJ1-1
TGTGCCAGCTCACCACGACAGATGAACACTGAAGCTTTCTTT
CASSPRQMNTEAFF
>.|once|12|TRBV24-1|TRBJ1-2
TGTGCCACCAGTGAATGGGGAGGTGGCTACACCTTC
CATSEWGGGYTF
>.|.|13|TRBV12-3/TRBV12-4|TRBJ2-3
TGTGCCAGCAGTCTACAGGGTTCAGATACGCAGTATTTT
CASSLQGSDTQYF
>TRBD1|.|16|TRBV7-8|TRBJ1-1
TGTGCCAGCAGCTTAATGATCCGTGTACAGGGGACTGAAGCTTTCTTT
CASSLMIRVQGTEAFF
>TRBD1|once|15|TRBV5-1|TRBJ2-7
TGCGCCAGCAGCACCGGGGACAGTTGGGCCTACGAGCAGTACTTC
CASSTGDSWAYEQYF
>TRBD1|.|16|TRBV24-1|TRBJ2-1
TGTGCCACCAGTGATACGGGGACAGTCCTGTACAATGAGCAGTTCTTC
CATSDTGTVLYNEQFF
>.|.|16|TRBV11-2|TRBJ1-2
TGTGCCAGCAGCTTAGCCCCTAGTCCCGGGGAAGGTGGCTACACCTTC
CASSLAPSPGEGGYTF
>.|.|13|TRBV15|TRBJ1-5
TGTGCCACGTCTATGGGTTGGGAGGACCCCCAGCATTTT
CATSMGWEDPQHF
>TRBD1|.|19|TRBV18|TRBJ2-7
TGTGCCAGCTCACCACCGCGTCTGGGGGTAGGGGGCTCGGGCTACGAGCAGTACTTC
CASSPPRLGVGGSGYEQYF
>.|.|15|TRBV12-2|TRBJ1-1
TGTGCAAGTCGCGTTCTTCCGCGGTTGAACACTGAAGCTTTCTTT
CASRVLPRLNTEAFF
>.|.|15|TRBV18|TRBJ2-3
TGTGCCAGCTCACCGCAGAGCGGAGGAGGAGATGCGCAGTATTTT
CASSPQSGGGDAQYF
>TRBD1|.|14|TRBV5-1|TRBJ2-1
TGCGCCAGCAGCCCGGGACAGATAAACAATGAGCAGTTCTTC
CASSPGQINNEQFF
>TRBD1|.|13|TRBV7-9|TRBJ2-7
TGTGCCAGCAGCTTATCGGACAGGGACGAGCAGTACTTC
CASSLSDRDEQYF
>.|once|14|TRBV5-5|TRBJ1-1
TGTGCCAGCAGCTTGTCCCCAGGGCGAACTGAAGCTTTCTTT
CASSLSPGRTEAFF
>.|once|15|TRBV18|TRBJ1-4
TGTGCCAGCTCACCACGAGGGGGATCTAATGAAAAACTGTTTTTT
CASSPRGGSNEKLFF
>TRBD2|.|14|TRBV18|TRBJ2-1
TGTGCCAGCTCACCAGCTAGCGGACAAGCAGAGCAGTTCTTC
CASSPASGQAEQFF
>TRBD1|.|14|TRBV18|TRBJ2-3
TGTGCCAGCTCCCTGGACAGGGCTGGGGATACGCAGTATTTT
CASSLDRAGDTQYF
>.|.|15|TRBV2|TRBJ1-2
TGTGCCAGCAGCGGCAGGCGGGGAGCTAACTATGGCTACACCTTC
CASSGRRGANYGYTF
>.|once|13|TRBV30|TRBJ1-5
TGTGCCTGGAGCCAGGGGAAGGGTCAGCCCCAGCATTTT
CAWSQGKGQPQHF
>TRBD1|.|12|TRBV7-8|TRBJ1-1
TGTGCCAGCAGCTTCGGGACAGCCGAAGCTTTCTTT
CASSFGTAEAFF
>TRBD1|.|16|TRBV18|TRBJ1-1
TGTGCCAGCTCACCCACCAGGGGGCAGGGGAACACTGAAGCTTTCTTT
CASSPTRGQGNTEAFF